A selection of T cell receptor beta chains follows, all from one sample in a study of early T cells in non-severe SARS-CoV-2 infection. Each CDR3 protein gets one entry after TCRdb re-called the 5' RACE reads with MiXCR. The sample records approximately 110,000 distinct CDR3 sequences, 15% being singletons. The sequenced sample consisted of whole blood. Receptors originate from an adult who was a healthcare worker with PCR-confirmed SARS-CoV-2 infection or an uninfected control (not recorded which). Each CDR3 is given with its conserved first and last residue. D genes are given only for firm matches. Not every row has a clone size; where given, it reads once, few, many or a size class.

j_call: TRBJ2-7
clone_size: NA
d_call: NA
v_call: TRBV10-2
cdr3_aa: CASNGAAYEQYF
cdr3_nt: TGCGCCAGCAACGGGGCGGCCTACGAGCAGTACTTC

j_call: TRBJ2-1
clone_size: few
d_call: TRBD2
v_call: TRBV6-2/TRBV6-3
cdr3_aa: CASYLAGGGEQFF
cdr3_nt: TGTGCCAGCTACCTAGCGGGGGGCGGTGAGCAGTTCTTC

j_call: TRBJ2-2
clone_size: NA
d_call: NA
v_call: TRBV3-1
cdr3_aa: CASSQGETAYTGELFF
cdr3_nt: TGTGCCAGCAGCCAAGGAGAGACAGCCTACACCGGGGAGCTGTTTTTT

j_call: TRBJ2-3
clone_size: many
d_call: NA
v_call: TRBV25-1
cdr3_aa: CASSVAGTTDTQYF
cdr3_nt: TGTGCCAGCAGTGTGGCGGGAACTACAGATACGCAGTATTTT

j_call: TRBJ2-1
clone_size: many
d_call: NA
v_call: TRBV11-2
cdr3_aa: CASSLDPTLRQFF
cdr3_nt: TGTGCCAGCAGCTTAGACCCGACCCTGCGGCAGTTCTTC

j_call: TRBJ1-5
clone_size: few
d_call: TRBD1
v_call: TRBV12-3/TRBV12-4
cdr3_aa: CASSSGQHQPQHF
cdr3_nt: TGTGCCAGCAGTTCGGGACAGCATCAGCCCCAGCATTTT

j_call: TRBJ2-1
clone_size: few
d_call: TRBD2
v_call: TRBV5-5
cdr3_aa: CASSLAGRGTNEQFF
cdr3_nt: TGTGCCAGCAGCTTGGCCGGGCGGGGGACCAATGAGCAGTTCTTC

j_call: TRBJ1-2
clone_size: few
d_call: NA
v_call: TRBV5-1
cdr3_aa: CASSLGFDGYTF
cdr3_nt: TGCGCCAGCAGCTTAGGGTTTGATGGCTACACCTTC

j_call: TRBJ1-1
clone_size: NA
d_call: NA
v_call: TRBV5-4
cdr3_aa: CASTSGAGIFDTEAFF
cdr3_nt: TGTGCCAGCACTTCTGGAGCAGGAATTTTCGACACTGAAGCTTTCTTT

j_call: TRBJ2-3
clone_size: NA
d_call: NA
v_call: TRBV5-1
cdr3_aa: CASSLDGSDTQYF
cdr3_nt: TGCGCCAGCAGCTTGGACGGGTCAGATACGCAGTATTTT

j_call: TRBJ2-1
clone_size: few
d_call: TRBD2
v_call: TRBV10-3
cdr3_aa: CAISDGTSGGSSYNEQFF
cdr3_nt: TGTGCCATCAGTGATGGGACTAGCGGGGGGAGCTCCTACAATGAGCAGTTCTTC

j_call: TRBJ2-1
clone_size: few
d_call: NA
v_call: TRBV29-1
cdr3_aa: CSVGPNNEQFF
cdr3_nt: TGCAGCGTTGGTCCGAACAATGAGCAGTTCTTC

j_call: TRBJ1-4
clone_size: NA
d_call: NA
v_call: TRBV5-4
cdr3_aa: CASSPDGRNEKLFF
cdr3_nt: TGTGCCAGCAGCCCAGACGGGAGGAATGAAAAACTGTTTTTT

j_call: TRBJ1-4
clone_size: NA
d_call: NA
v_call: TRBV5-1
cdr3_aa: CASSPPGRTNEKLFF
cdr3_nt: TGCGCCAGCAGCCCTCCGGGACGGACTAATGAAAAACTGTTTTTT

j_call: TRBJ2-1
clone_size: NA
d_call: NA
v_call: TRBV7-9
cdr3_aa: CASSLAGARVYEQFF
cdr3_nt: TGTGCCAGCAGCTTAGCTGGGGCGCGGGTCTATGAGCAGTTCTTC

j_call: TRBJ2-1
clone_size: many
d_call: NA
v_call: TRBV24-1
cdr3_aa: CATSGDGFGQQFF
cdr3_nt: TGTGCCACCAGTGGTGATGGATTCGGGCAGCAGTTCTTC

j_call: TRBJ1-6
clone_size: NA
d_call: NA
v_call: TRBV4-1
cdr3_aa: CASSHRDSPLHF
cdr3_nt: TGCGCCAGCAGCCATCGGGATTCACCCCTCCACTTT

j_call: TRBJ2-1
clone_size: NA
d_call: NA
v_call: TRBV29-1
cdr3_aa: CSVEVEYAYNEQFF
cdr3_nt: TGCAGCGTTGAAGTGGAGTACGCCTACAATGAGCAGTTCTTC

j_call: TRBJ2-7
clone_size: few
d_call: NA
v_call: TRBV15
cdr3_aa: CATSRDTGYEQYF
cdr3_nt: TGTGCCACCAGCAGGGATACTGGGTACGAGCAGTACTTC

j_call: TRBJ2-1
clone_size: few
d_call: NA
v_call: TRBV20-1
cdr3_aa: CSASISNEQFF
cdr3_nt: TGCAGTGCTAGCATTAGTAATGAGCAGTTCTTC

j_call: TRBJ1-5
clone_size: few
d_call: NA
v_call: TRBV4-1
cdr3_aa: CASSQDYPPGSSNQPQHF
cdr3_nt: TGCGCCAGCAGCCAAGATTACCCTCCCGGGTCTAGCAATCAGCCCCAGCATTTT

j_call: TRBJ1-1
clone_size: few
d_call: TRBD1
v_call: TRBV29-1
cdr3_aa: CSVQGALDTEAFF
cdr3_nt: TGCAGCGTTCAGGGGGCGCTGGACACTGAAGCTTTCTTT

j_call: TRBJ1-5
clone_size: NA
d_call: NA
v_call: TRBV7-2
cdr3_aa: CASSPTRTHSQHF
cdr3_nt: TGTGCCAGCAGCCCTACTCGGACCCATAGCCAGCATTTT

j_call: TRBJ1-2
clone_size: many
d_call: TRBD1
v_call: TRBV20-1
cdr3_aa: CSALTGRYGYTF
cdr3_nt: TGCAGTGCCTTGACAGGGCGCTATGGCTACACCTTC

j_call: TRBJ2-1
clone_size: few
d_call: TRBD1
v_call: TRBV3-1
cdr3_aa: CASSQGHSGGLEQFF
cdr3_nt: TGTGCCAGCAGCCAAGGGCATTCAGGGGGCCTTGAGCAGTTCTTC

j_call: TRBJ2-3
clone_size: few
d_call: NA
v_call: TRBV12-3/TRBV12-4
cdr3_aa: CASSSLYDTQYF
cdr3_nt: TGTGCCAGCAGTTCCCTGTATGATACGCAGTATTTT